The rows below give T cell receptor beta chains drawn from one sample of a study of early T cells in non-severe SARS-CoV-2 infection. From the 5' RACE reads, TCRdb called clonotypes with MiXCR, one entry per CDR3 protein. Among about 55,000 distinct CDR3 sequences, under 8.5% were seen once, and the ten largest hold more than 5%. Sequenced here: whole blood, sampled at baseline. These receptors all come from an adult who was a healthcare worker with PCR-confirmed SARS-CoV-2 infection or an uninfected control (not recorded which). CDR3s include the opening cysteine and the closing phenylalanine or tryptophan. The D gene is left open where the match is weak. For some rows the clone size is stated as once, few or many, or as a class when expanded; others skip it.

v_gene: TRBV28; d_gene: -; j_gene: TRBJ1-1; abundance: many; CDR3aa: CASSLSWGLRTEAFF; CDR3nt: TGTGCCAGCAGTTTATCATGGGGGTTACGAACTGAAGCTTTCTTT
v_gene: TRBV5-1; d_gene: -; j_gene: TRBJ2-7; abundance: few; CDR3aa: CASSLAFRDSNFVEQYF; CDR3nt: TGCGCCAGCAGCTTGGCCTTCAGGGACTCGAACTTTGTGGAGCAGTACTTC
v_gene: TRBV12-3/TRBV12-4; d_gene: TRBD1; j_gene: TRBJ2-7; abundance: many; CDR3aa: CASRGTGGSNEQYF; CDR3nt: TGTGCCAGCAGGGGGACAGGGGGTTCAAACGAGCAGTACTTC
v_gene: TRBV20-1; d_gene: -; j_gene: TRBJ1-5; abundance: -; CDR3aa: CSARDSDQPQHF; CDR3nt: TGCAGTGCTAGAGACTCCGATCAGCCCCAGCATTTT
v_gene: TRBV6-5; d_gene: TRBD1; j_gene: TRBJ1-6; abundance: -; CDR3aa: CASSRAAQGGNSPLHF; CDR3nt: TGTGCCAGCAGCCGAGCGGCGCAGGGGGGTAATTCACCCCTCCACTTT
v_gene: TRBV6-2/TRBV6-3; d_gene: TRBD1; j_gene: TRBJ2-7; abundance: few; CDR3aa: CASSLNRGYDEQYF; CDR3nt: TGTGCCAGCAGTTTGAACAGGGGATACGACGAGCAGTACTTC
v_gene: TRBV28; d_gene: TRBD2; j_gene: TRBJ2-1; abundance: many; CDR3aa: CASSLTLAGGSGSYNEQFF; CDR3nt: TGTGCCAGCAGTTTAACGCTAGCGGGGGGGTCAGGGTCCTACAATGAGCAGTTCTTC
v_gene: TRBV4-3; d_gene: -; j_gene: TRBJ1-2; abundance: many; CDR3aa: CASSQNHEQGHHGYTF; CDR3nt: TGCGCCAGCAGCCAAAACCACGAACAAGGACATCATGGCTACACCTTC
v_gene: TRBV20-1; d_gene: -; j_gene: TRBJ1-2; abundance: many; CDR3aa: CSARDTSYGYTF; CDR3nt: TGCAGTGCTAGGGACACAAGCTATGGCTACACCTTC
v_gene: TRBV4-3; d_gene: TRBD2; j_gene: TRBJ2-3; abundance: many; CDR3aa: CASSQDPAGVTDTQYF; CDR3nt: TGCGCCAGCAGCCAAGATCCAGCGGGGGTCACAGATACGCAGTATTTT
v_gene: TRBV5-4; d_gene: -; j_gene: TRBJ1-1; abundance: -; CDR3aa: CASSLWQGDTEAFF; CDR3nt: TGTGCCAGCAGCTTGTGGCAAGGCGACACTGAAGCTTTCTTT
v_gene: TRBV28; d_gene: -; j_gene: TRBJ2-7; abundance: few; CDR3aa: CASSFSDEQYF; CDR3nt: TGTGCCAGCAGTTTCTCTGACGAGCAGTACTTC
v_gene: TRBV5-1; d_gene: TRBD1; j_gene: TRBJ1-2; abundance: few; CDR3aa: CASSVGTGLKSNYGYTF; CDR3nt: TGCGCCAGCAGCGTTGGGACAGGGCTAAAGAGTAACTATGGCTACACCTTC
v_gene: TRBV7-9; d_gene: -; j_gene: TRBJ1-1; abundance: few; CDR3aa: CASSLATAWRSGGAEAFF; CDR3nt: TGTGCCAGCAGCTTAGCCACAGCATGGCGATCCGGCGGGGCTGAAGCTTTCTTT
v_gene: TRBV28; d_gene: -; j_gene: TRBJ2-7; abundance: -; CDR3aa: CASSFHPQLVSSYEQYF; CDR3nt: TGTGCCAGCAGTTTTCACCCGCAGCTAGTGAGCTCCTACGAGCAGTACTTC
v_gene: TRBV27; d_gene: TRBD1; j_gene: TRBJ1-2; abundance: few; CDR3aa: CASRRTGLIYGYTF; CDR3nt: TGTGCCAGCAGACGGACAGGCCTCATCTATGGCTACACCTTC
v_gene: TRBV4-1; d_gene: -; j_gene: TRBJ2-2; abundance: few; CDR3aa: CASSQDYGGNTGELFF; CDR3nt: TGCGCCAGCAGCCAAGATTACGGGGGAAACACCGGGGAGCTGTTTTTT
v_gene: TRBV4-3; d_gene: TRBD2; j_gene: TRBJ2-3; abundance: few; CDR3aa: CASSQAPTSGGSGDTQYF; CDR3nt: TGCGCCAGCAGCCAAGCCCCGACTAGCGGGGGGAGCGGCGATACGCAGTATTTT
v_gene: TRBV6-2/TRBV6-3; d_gene: -; j_gene: TRBJ2-3; abundance: few; CDR3aa: CASMSRLRMDTQYF; CDR3nt: TGTGCCAGCATGTCTAGGCTACGGATGGATACGCAGTATTTT
v_gene: TRBV14; d_gene: -; j_gene: TRBJ2-7; abundance: few; CDR3aa: CASSQEFFLQSEQYF; CDR3nt: TGTGCCAGCAGCCAAGAATTCTTCTTACAATCGGAGCAGTACTTC
v_gene: TRBV5-4; d_gene: TRBD1; j_gene: TRBJ2-7; abundance: few; CDR3aa: CASSGTGRDYEQYF; CDR3nt: TGTGCCAGCAGCGGGACAGGGCGAGACTACGAGCAGTACTTC
v_gene: TRBV20-1; d_gene: -; j_gene: TRBJ2-1; abundance: many; CDR3aa: CSAPRVTNYNEQFF; CDR3nt: TGCAGTGCCCCACGTGTTACTAACTACAATGAGCAGTTCTTC
v_gene: TRBV12-3/TRBV12-4; d_gene: -; j_gene: TRBJ1-1; abundance: many; CDR3aa: CASSPRQFTEAFF; CDR3nt: TGTGCCAGCAGTCCCCGACAGTTCACTGAAGCTTTCTTT
v_gene: TRBV2; d_gene: -; j_gene: TRBJ1-1; abundance: -; CDR3aa: CASRIQGSTEAFF; CDR3nt: TGTGCCAGCCGAATACAGGGTTCCACTGAAGCTTTCTTT
v_gene: TRBV5-1; d_gene: TRBD1; j_gene: TRBJ1-6; abundance: few; CDR3aa: CASSGGQAGAPLHF; CDR3nt: TGCGCCAGCAGCGGAGGACAGGCCGGGGCACCCCTCCACTTT
v_gene: TRBV30; d_gene: -; j_gene: TRBJ1-2; abundance: many; CDR3aa: CAWADGGSYGYTF; CDR3nt: TGTGCCTGGGCCGACGGGGGAAGCTATGGCTACACCTTC
v_gene: TRBV12-3/TRBV12-4; d_gene: TRBD2; j_gene: TRBJ2-3; abundance: -; CDR3aa: CASSFASGGPHTDTQYF; CDR3nt: TGTGCCAGCAGTTTTGCTAGCGGGGGACCTCACACAGATACGCAGTATTTT
v_gene: TRBV7-2; d_gene: -; j_gene: TRBJ1-1; abundance: many; CDR3aa: CASSFSGGNTEAFF; CDR3nt: TGTGCCAGCAGCTTTTCCGGGGGTAACACTGAAGCTTTCTTT
v_gene: TRBV19; d_gene: -; j_gene: TRBJ1-5; abundance: many; CDR3aa: CASSIDLGSMVVPQHF; CDR3nt: TGTGCCAGTAGTATAGATCTCGGCAGCATGGTAGTGCCCCAGCATTTT
v_gene: TRBV3-1; d_gene: -; j_gene: TRBJ2-1; abundance: -; CDR3aa: CASSQALGATQFF; CDR3nt: TGTGCCAGCAGCCAAGCCTTGGGGGCTACGCAGTTCTTC
v_gene: TRBV4-2; d_gene: -; j_gene: TRBJ2-3; abundance: few; CDR3aa: CASSQGLLGGTSTDTQYF; CDR3nt: TGTGCCAGCAGCCAAGGATTACTAGGCGGAACTAGCACAGATACGCAGTATTTT
v_gene: TRBV7-6; d_gene: -; j_gene: TRBJ1-1; abundance: many; CDR3aa: CASSSTGGRTEAFF; CDR3nt: TGTGCCAGCAGCTCTACCGGGGGGCGAACTGAAGCTTTCTTT
v_gene: TRBV2; d_gene: TRBD2; j_gene: TRBJ2-1; abundance: many; CDR3aa: CAIHVAGGIYNEQFF; CDR3nt: TGTGCCATCCACGTAGCGGGGGGGATCTACAATGAGCAGTTCTTC
v_gene: TRBV5-1; d_gene: TRBD1; j_gene: TRBJ1-1; abundance: few; CDR3aa: CASGWTGPNTEAFF; CDR3nt: TGCGCCAGCGGGTGGACAGGGCCGAACACTGAAGCTTTCTTT
v_gene: TRBV7-2; d_gene: -; j_gene: TRBJ2-7; abundance: many; CDR3aa: CASSLRDHRYF; CDR3nt: TGTGCCAGCAGCTTACGCGACCATCGGTATTTC
v_gene: TRBV12-3/TRBV12-4; d_gene: -; j_gene: TRBJ1-4; abundance: many; CDR3aa: CASSLGENEKLFF; CDR3nt: TGTGCCAGCAGTTTAGGAGAGAATGAAAAACTGTTTTTT
v_gene: TRBV19; d_gene: -; j_gene: TRBJ2-4; abundance: many; CDR3aa: CASSMGSPEEAIQYF; CDR3nt: TGTGCCAGTAGTATGGGGTCGCCGGAGGAGGCCATTCAGTACTTC
v_gene: TRBV5-6; d_gene: TRBD2; j_gene: TRBJ2-2; abundance: -; CDR3aa: CASSLYLQRGDTGELFF; CDR3nt: TGTGCCAGCAGCTTGTACCTACAGCGGGGGGACACCGGGGAGCTGTTTTTT
v_gene: TRBV28; d_gene: -; j_gene: TRBJ2-7; abundance: many; CDR3aa: CASSLSPGTGYEQYF; CDR3nt: TGTGCCAGCAGTTTAAGTCCGGGTACGGGCTACGAGCAGTACTTC
v_gene: TRBV5-1; d_gene: -; j_gene: TRBJ2-5; abundance: many; CDR3aa: CASSLVGSVGQYF; CDR3nt: TGCGCCAGCAGCCTTGTGGGTTCGGTTGGCCAGTACTTC
v_gene: TRBV27; d_gene: -; j_gene: TRBJ2-7; abundance: -; CDR3aa: CASSPVGSYEQYF; CDR3nt: TGTGCCAGCTCCCCGGTTGGTTCCTACGAGCAGTACTTC
v_gene: TRBV6-2/TRBV6-3; d_gene: -; j_gene: TRBJ2-1; abundance: -; CDR3aa: CASSDPGTSQFF; CDR3nt: TGTGCCAGCAGTGACCCCGGGACATCACAGTTCTTC